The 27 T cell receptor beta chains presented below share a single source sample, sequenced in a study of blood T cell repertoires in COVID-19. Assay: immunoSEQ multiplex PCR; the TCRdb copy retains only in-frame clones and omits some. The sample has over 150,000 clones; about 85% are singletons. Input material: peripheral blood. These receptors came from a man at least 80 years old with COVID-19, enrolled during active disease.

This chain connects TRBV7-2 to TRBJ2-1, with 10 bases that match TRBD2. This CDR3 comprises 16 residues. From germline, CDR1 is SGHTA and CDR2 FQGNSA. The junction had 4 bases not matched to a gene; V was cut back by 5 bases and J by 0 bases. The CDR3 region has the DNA TGTGCCAGCAGCCCCTGGACTAGCGGCTCCTACAATGAGCAGTTCTTC. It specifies CASSPWTSGSYNEQFF.

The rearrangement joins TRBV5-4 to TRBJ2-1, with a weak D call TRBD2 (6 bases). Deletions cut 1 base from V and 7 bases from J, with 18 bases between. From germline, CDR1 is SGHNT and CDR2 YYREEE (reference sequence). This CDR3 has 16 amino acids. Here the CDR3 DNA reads TGTGCCAGCAGCTTGCCACTAGCAGGTGCGGGAAATGAGCAGTTCTTC. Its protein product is CASSLPLAGAGNEQFF. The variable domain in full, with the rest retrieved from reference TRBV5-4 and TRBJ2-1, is ETGVTQSPTHLIKTRGQQVTLRCSSQSGHNTVSWYQQALGQGPQFIFQYYREEENGRGNFPPRFSGLQFPNYSSELNVNALELDDSALYLCASSLPLAGAGNEQFFGPGTRLTVL.

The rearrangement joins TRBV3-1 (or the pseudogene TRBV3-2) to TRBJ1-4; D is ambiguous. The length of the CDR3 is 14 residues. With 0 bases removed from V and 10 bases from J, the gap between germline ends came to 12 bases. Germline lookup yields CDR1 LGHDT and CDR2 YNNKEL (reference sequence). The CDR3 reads CASSQDRFPPKLFF. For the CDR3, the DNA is TGTGCCAGCAGCCAAGATCGGTTCCCACCAAAACTGTTTTTT.

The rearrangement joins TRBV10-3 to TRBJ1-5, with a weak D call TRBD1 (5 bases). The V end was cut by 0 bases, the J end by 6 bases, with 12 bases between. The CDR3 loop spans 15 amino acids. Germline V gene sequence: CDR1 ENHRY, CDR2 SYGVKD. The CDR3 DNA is TGTGCCATCAGTGAGTCGAGGGGCGGGAGTCAGCCCCAGCATTTT. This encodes CAISESRGGSQPQHF.

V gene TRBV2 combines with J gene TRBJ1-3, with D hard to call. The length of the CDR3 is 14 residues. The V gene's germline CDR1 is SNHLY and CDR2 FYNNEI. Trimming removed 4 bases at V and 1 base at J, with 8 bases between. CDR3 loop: CASSGSASGNTIYF. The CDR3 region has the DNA TGTGCCAGCAGTGGGTCAGCGTCTGGAAACACCATATATTTT. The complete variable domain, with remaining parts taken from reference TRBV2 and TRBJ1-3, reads EPEVTQTPSHQVTQMGQEVILRCVPISNHLYFYWYRQILGQKVEFLVSFYNNEISEKSEIFDDQFSVERPDGSNFTLKIRSTKLEDSAMYFCASSGSASGNTIYFGEGSWLTVV.

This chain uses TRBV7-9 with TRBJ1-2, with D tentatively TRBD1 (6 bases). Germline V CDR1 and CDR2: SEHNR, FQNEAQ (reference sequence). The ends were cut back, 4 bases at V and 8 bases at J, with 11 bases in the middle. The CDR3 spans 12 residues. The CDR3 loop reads CASSSSDSGYTF. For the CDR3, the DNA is TGTGCCAGCAGCTCTTCGGACAGCGGCTACACCTTC. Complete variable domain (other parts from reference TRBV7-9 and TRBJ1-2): DTGVSQNPRHKITKRGQNVTFRCDPISEHNRLYWYRQTLGQGPEFLTYFQNEAQLEKSRLLSDRFSAERPKGSFSTLEIQRTEQGDSAMYLCASSSSDSGYTFGSGTRLTVV.

The DNA for the CDR3 is TGTGCCAGCAGCCAACCATCCACAGATACGCAGTATTTT. Its translation is CASSQPSTDTQYF. V usage is TRBV4-2 and J usage is TRBJ2-3; D gene unclear. Germline values: CDR1 LGHNA, CDR2 YNFKEQ. Trimming removed 2 bases at V and 2 bases at J, with 5 bases between. CDR3 length: 13 amino acids.

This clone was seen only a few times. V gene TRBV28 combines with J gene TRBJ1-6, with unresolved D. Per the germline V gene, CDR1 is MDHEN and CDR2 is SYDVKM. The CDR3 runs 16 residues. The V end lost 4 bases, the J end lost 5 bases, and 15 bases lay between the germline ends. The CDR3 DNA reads TGTGCCAGCAGTTCCTCAAGGACTGGTAATAATTCACCCCTCCACTTT. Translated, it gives CASSSSRTGNNSPLHF.

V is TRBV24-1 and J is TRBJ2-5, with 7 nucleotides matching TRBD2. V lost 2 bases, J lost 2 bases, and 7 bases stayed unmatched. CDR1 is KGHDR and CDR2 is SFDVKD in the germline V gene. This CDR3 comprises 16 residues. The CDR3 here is CATSDWTGRVQETQYF. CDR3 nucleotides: TGTGCCACCAGTGATTGGACTGGGAGGGTACAAGAGACCCAGTACTTC.

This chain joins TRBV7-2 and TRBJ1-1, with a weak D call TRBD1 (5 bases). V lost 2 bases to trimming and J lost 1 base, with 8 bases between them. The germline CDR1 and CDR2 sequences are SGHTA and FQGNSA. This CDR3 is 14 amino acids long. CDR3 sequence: CASSLLGGNTEAFF. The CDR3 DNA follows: TGTGCCAGCAGCTTATTGGGGGGGAACACTGAAGCTTTCTTT.

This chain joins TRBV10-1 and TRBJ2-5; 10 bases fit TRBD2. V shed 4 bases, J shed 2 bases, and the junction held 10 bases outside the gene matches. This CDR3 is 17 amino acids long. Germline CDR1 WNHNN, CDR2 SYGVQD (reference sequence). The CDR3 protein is CASSGPPSGGLQETQYF. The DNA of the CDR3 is TGCGCCAGCAGTGGGCCCCCTAGCGGGGGTTTACAAGAGACCCAGTACTTC.

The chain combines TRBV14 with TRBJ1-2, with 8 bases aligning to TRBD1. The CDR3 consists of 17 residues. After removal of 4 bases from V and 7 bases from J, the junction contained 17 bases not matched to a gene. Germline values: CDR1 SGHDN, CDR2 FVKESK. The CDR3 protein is CASSPRDRLLFQSGYTF. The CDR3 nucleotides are TGTGCCAGCAGCCCCCGGGACAGGCTTCTCTTTCAAAGTGGCTACACCTTC.

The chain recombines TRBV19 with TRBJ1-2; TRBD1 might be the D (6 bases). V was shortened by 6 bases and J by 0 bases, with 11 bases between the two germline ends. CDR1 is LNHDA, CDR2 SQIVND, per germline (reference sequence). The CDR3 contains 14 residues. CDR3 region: CASSLDRTNYGYTF. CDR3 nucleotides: TGTGCCAGTAGCTTGGACAGAACTAACTATGGCTACACCTTC.

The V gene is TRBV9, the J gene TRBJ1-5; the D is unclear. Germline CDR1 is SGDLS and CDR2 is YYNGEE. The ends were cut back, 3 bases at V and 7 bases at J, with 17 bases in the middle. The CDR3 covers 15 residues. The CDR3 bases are TGTGCCAGCAGCGCGGAGGCGTGGAACGGACAGCCCCAGCATTTT. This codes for CASSAEAWNGQPQHF.

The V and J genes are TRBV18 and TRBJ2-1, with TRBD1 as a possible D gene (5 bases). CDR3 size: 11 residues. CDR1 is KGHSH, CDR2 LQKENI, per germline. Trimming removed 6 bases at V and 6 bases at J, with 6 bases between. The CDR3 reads CASSDINEQFF. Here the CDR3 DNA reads TGTGCCAGCTCGGACATCAATGAGCAGTTCTTC.

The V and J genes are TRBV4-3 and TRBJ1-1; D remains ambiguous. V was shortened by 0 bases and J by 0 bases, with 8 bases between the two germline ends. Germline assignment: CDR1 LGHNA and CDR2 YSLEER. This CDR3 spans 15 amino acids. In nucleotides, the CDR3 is TGCGCCAGCAGCCAAGATGGGAGACTGAACACTGAAGCTTTCTTT. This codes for CASSQDGRLNTEAFF.

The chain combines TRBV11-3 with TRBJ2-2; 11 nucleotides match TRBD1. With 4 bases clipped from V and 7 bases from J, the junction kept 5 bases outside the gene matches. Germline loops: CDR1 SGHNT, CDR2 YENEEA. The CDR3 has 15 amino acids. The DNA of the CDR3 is TGTGCCAGCAGCTCGGACAGGGGGCGTAACGGGGAGCTGTTTTTT. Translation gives CASSSDRGRNGELFF.

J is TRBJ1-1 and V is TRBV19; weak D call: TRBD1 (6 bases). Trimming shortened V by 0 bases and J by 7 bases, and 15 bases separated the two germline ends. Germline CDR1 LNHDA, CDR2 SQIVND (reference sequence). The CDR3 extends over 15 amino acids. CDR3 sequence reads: CASSIDRTVAVEAFF. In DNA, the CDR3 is TGTGCCAGTAGTATAGACCGGACAGTTGCGGTTGAAGCTTTCTTT.

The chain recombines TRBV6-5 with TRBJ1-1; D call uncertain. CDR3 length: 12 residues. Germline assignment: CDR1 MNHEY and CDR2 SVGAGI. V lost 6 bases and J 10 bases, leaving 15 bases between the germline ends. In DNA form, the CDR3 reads TGTGCCAGCAGCCCCGGCCAGGCGGGAGCTTTCTTT. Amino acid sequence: CASSPGQAGAFF.

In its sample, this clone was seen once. CDR3 DNA sequence: TGTGCCAGCAGTCTAGGGGCACCTAACTATGGCTACACCTTC. This gives the protein CASSLGAPNYGYTF. The chain recombines TRBV28 with TRBJ1-2; possibly TRBD1 for D (5 bases). The CDR3 loop spans 14 amino acids. The germline CDR1 and CDR2 sequences are MDHEN and SYDVKM. V gave up 5 bases and J gave up 0 bases, with 10 bases separating them.

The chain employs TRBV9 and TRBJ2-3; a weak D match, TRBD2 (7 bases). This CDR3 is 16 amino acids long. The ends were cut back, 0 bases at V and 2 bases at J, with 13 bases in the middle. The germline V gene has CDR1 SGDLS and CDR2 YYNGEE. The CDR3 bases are TGTGCCAGCAGCGTAGCGGGGGGCTCCTCCACAGATACGCAGTATTTT. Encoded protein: CASSVAGGSSTDTQYF.

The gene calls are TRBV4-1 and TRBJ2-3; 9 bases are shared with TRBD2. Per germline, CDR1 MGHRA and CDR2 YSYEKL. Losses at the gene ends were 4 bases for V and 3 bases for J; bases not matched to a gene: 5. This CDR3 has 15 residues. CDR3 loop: CASSPRGGRTDTQYF. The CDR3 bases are TGCGCCAGCAGCCCGCGGGGGGGCCGGACAGATACGCAGTATTTT.

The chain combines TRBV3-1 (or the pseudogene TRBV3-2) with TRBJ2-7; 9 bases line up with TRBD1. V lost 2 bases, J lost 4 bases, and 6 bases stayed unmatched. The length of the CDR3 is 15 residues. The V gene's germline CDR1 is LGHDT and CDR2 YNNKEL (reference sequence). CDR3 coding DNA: TGTGCCAGCAGCCAACAGACAGGGGGGACTTACGAGCAGTACTTC. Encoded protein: CASSQQTGGTYEQYF.

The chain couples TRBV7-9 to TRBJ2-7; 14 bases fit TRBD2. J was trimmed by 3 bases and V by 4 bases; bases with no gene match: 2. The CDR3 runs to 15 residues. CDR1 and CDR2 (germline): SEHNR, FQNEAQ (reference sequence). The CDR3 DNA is TGTGCCAGCAGCTCCGGGACTAGCGGGGGCTACGAGCAGTACTTC. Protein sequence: CASSSGTSGGYEQYF.

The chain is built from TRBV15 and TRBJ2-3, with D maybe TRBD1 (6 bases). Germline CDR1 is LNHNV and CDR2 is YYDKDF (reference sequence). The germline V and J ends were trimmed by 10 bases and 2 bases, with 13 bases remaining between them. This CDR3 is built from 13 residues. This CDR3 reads CAMGRTATDTQYF. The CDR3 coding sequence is TGTGCCATGGGACGGACAGCCACAGATACGCAGTATTTT. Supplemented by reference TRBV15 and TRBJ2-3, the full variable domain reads DAMVIQNPRYQVTQFGKPVTLSCSQTLNHNVMYWYQQKSSQAPKLLFHYYDKDFNNEADTPDNFQSRRPNTSFCFLDIRSPGLGDTAMYLCAMGRTATDTQYFGPGTRLTVL.

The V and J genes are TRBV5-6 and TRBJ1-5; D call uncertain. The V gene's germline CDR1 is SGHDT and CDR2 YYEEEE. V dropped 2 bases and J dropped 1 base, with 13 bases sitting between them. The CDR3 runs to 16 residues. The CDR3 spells CASSFAGGGSNQPQHF. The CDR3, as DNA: TGTGCCAGCAGCTTCGCAGGTGGAGGAAGCAATCAGCCCCAGCATTTT.

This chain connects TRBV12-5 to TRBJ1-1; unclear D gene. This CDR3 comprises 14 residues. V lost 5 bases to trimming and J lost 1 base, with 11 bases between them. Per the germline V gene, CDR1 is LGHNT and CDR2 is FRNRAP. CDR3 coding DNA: TGTGCTAGTGGTCGTACAAGTACGAACACTGAAGCTTTCTTT. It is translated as CASGRTSTNTEAFF.